A single sample is the source of the 6 T cell receptor beta chains below, sequenced in a study of blood T cell repertoires in COVID-19. Sequencing was performed with immunoSEQ multiplex PCR; in TCRdb, only in-frame clones are kept and a portion is missing. The repertoire includes 200,000 to 250,000 clones, 86% of them detected once, and approximately 6.2% sits in the top ten. Specimen: peripheral blood. The receptors come from a man aged 55-75 years with acute or convalescent COVID-19.

This clone was picked up one time. V is TRBV3-1 (or the pseudogene TRBV3-2) and J is TRBJ2-1; 8 bases match TRBD1. CDR1 is LGHDT and CDR2 is YNNKEL in the germline V gene (reference sequence). V shed 7 bases and J 6 bases; nucleotides not matched to a gene: 5. This CDR3 region has 13 residues. The CDR3 here is CASNGQGSNEQFF. DNA for the CDR3: TGTGCCAGCAACGGACAGGGTAGCAATGAGCAGTTCTTC.

The genes are TRBV30 and TRBJ1-5; the match to TRBD1 covers 8 bases. Germline CDR1 GTSNPN, CDR2 SVGIG (reference sequence). The V segment lost 0 bases and the J segment 8 bases; nucleotides outside the gene matches: 9. This CDR3 contains 15 residues. The CDR3 region is CAWSVRAGGGEPQHF. Written as DNA, the CDR3 is TGTGCCTGGAGTGTACGGGCAGGGGGCGGCGAGCCCCAGCATTTT.

V usage is TRBV27 and J usage is TRBJ1-1, with a possible D match to TRBD1 (5 bases). Germline V lookup: CDR1 MNHEY, CDR2 SMNVEV (reference sequence). V was clipped by 4 bases and J by 4 bases, with 13 bases between them. The CDR3 consists of 14 residues. This CDR3 is CASSSRDSSTEAFF. CDR3 sequence (DNA): TGTGCCAGCAGTTCCCGAGACAGTAGCACTGAAGCTTTCTTT.

The chain has TRBV5-1 and TRBJ2-5, with D possibly matching TRBD1 (5 bases). With 4 bases removed from V and 2 bases from J, the gap between germline ends came to 12 bases. CDR3 length equals 14 residues. The germline V gene encodes CDR1 SGHRS and CDR2 YFSETQ. The CDR3 DNA reads as TGCGCCAGCAGCACAGGTCCGGCTCAAGAGACCCAGTACTTC. Translation gives CASSTGPAQETQYF.

The chain links TRBV28 to TRBJ2-7; 7 bases line up with TRBD1. CDR1 MDHEN and CDR2 SYDVKM come from the germline V gene. The ends lost 5 bases at V and 1 base at J; junction bases unmatched: 14. The CDR3 consists of 17 residues. This CDR3 reads CASSAPTGKTISYEQYF. The CDR3 DNA follows: TGTGCCAGCAGTGCCCCGACAGGGAAAACGATTTCCTACGAGCAGTACTTC.

The genes are TRBV30 and TRBJ2-1, with 7 positions matching TRBD2. With 1 base clipped from V and 12 bases from J, the junction kept 3 bases outside the gene matches. The CDR3 runs to 11 residues. Germline V gene sequence: CDR1 GTSNPN, CDR2 SVGIG (reference sequence). As DNA, the CDR3 is TGTGCCTGGAGTGGGGGACTACTGCAGTTCTTC. This gives the protein CAWSGGLLQFF.